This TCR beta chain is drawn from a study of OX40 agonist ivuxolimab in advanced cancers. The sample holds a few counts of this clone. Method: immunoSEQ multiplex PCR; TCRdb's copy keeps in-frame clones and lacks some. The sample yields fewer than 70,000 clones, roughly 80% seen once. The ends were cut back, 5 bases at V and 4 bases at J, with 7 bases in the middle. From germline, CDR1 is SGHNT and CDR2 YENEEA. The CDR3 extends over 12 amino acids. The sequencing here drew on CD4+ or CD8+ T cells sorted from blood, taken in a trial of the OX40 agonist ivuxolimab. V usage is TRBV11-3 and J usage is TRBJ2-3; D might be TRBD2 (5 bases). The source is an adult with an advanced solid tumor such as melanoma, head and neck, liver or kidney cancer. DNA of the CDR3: TGTGCCAGCAGCCTACTAGCAGATACGCAGTATTTT. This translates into CASSLLADTQYF.